These 26 T cell receptor beta chains came from one sample sequenced in a study of T cell repertoires in cytomegalovirus infection. Their cognate antigens are unknown. TCRdb re-called the reads with MiXCR, one entry per CDR3 protein. The sample has about 920,000 distinct CDR3 sequences; 31% are singletons. The sequenced sample was cultured CD8+ T cells from PBMCs, obtained from culture after CMV antigen stimulation. Source of these receptors: a human donor in good health (CMV status not recorded). Some clones in this sample may be carry-over from other donors' samples.

The CDR3 DNA reads as TGTGCCAGCAGCTTAAACTACCCAGGGACTAGCGGGGGGGGTCTCCACGAGCAGTACGTC. As protein: CASSLNYPGTSGGGLHEQYV. The chain links TRBV7-3 to TRBJ2-7; 16 bases line up with TRBD2. The trim removed 1 base at V and 5 bases at J, leaving 14 bases unmatched. From germline, CDR1 is SGHTA and CDR2 FQGTGA. The CDR3 totals 20 residues.

The chain has TRBV7-6 and TRBJ1-1; D remains unclear. CDR1 is SGHVS, CDR2 FNYEAQ, per germline. This CDR3 has 13 amino acids. Deletions cut 4 bases from V and 1 base from J, with 7 bases between. CDR3: CASSSEWNTEAFF. CDR3 nucleotides: TGTGCCAGCAGCTCGGAGTGGAACACTGAAGCTTTCTTT.

This clonotype was observed at least ten times. This chain connects TRBV12-3 or TRBV12-4 to TRBJ1-2, with D unresolved. This CDR3 is built from 11 residues. Trimming shortened V by 4 bases and J by 4 bases, and 4 bases separated the two germline ends. CDR3 DNA sequence: TGTGCCAGCAGTTCTCCCTATGGCTACACCTTC. Protein sequence: CASSSPYGYTF.

The CDR3 DNA is TGTGCCAGCACTGGGACTAGCGGGGGGCTCACAGATACGCAGTATTTT. Amino acids: CASTGTSGGLTDTQYF. The chain has TRBV6-1 and TRBJ2-3; 15 nucleotides agree with TRBD2. In germline, CDR1 is MNHNS, CDR2 SASEGT. The V and J ends lost 7 bases and 2 bases, in that order; junction bases with no gene match: 4. The CDR3 extends over 16 amino acids.

The rearrangement links TRBV7-3 to TRBJ2-1; 8 nucleotides line up with TRBD1. CDR3 length equals 19 residues. Germline V gives CDR1 SGHTA, CDR2 FQGTGA. J was trimmed by 1 base and V by 1 base; bases with no gene match: 12. For the CDR3, the DNA is TGTGCCAGCAGCTTAAGTGGGACAGGATACTATACTTCCTACAATGAGCAGTTCTTC. As protein: CASSLSGTGYYTSYNEQFF.

The sample holds a few counts of this clonotype. The CDR3 region is CASSELVGGPATQYF. The CDR3 bases are TGCGCCAGCAGTGAGCTAGTGGGGGGCCCCGCGACCCAGTACTTC. This sequence joins TRBV10-1 and TRBJ2-5; D might be TRBD1 or TRBD2, each matching 6 bases. Per the germline V gene, CDR1 is WNHNN and CDR2 is SYGVQD (reference sequence). The V end was cut by 2 bases, the J end by 7 bases, with 17 bases between. This CDR3 has 15 amino acids.

Only a few counts were recorded for this clonotype. The genes are TRBV12-3 or TRBV12-4 and TRBJ2-1, with TRBD2 matching over 10 bases. With V trimmed by 4 bases and J by 5 bases, 8 bases remained unmatched. The CDR3 runs to 16 residues. CDR3 region: CASSSSGGAPDNEQFF. CDR3 nucleotides: TGTGCCAGCAGTTCCAGCGGGGGGGCCCCGGACAATGAGCAGTTCTTC.

V is TRBV19 and J is TRBJ2-7; 8 nucleotides align to TRBD2. The V segment lost 7 bases and the J segment 7 bases; nucleotides outside the gene matches: 15. This CDR3 is 15 amino acids long. Germline CDR1 reads LNHDA; CDR2 reads SQIVND (reference sequence). The DNA of the CDR3 is TGTGCCAGTACCCTATCGGGGGGGACGGGCGAGGAGCAGTACTTC. The encoded protein is CASTLSGGTGEEQYF.

This clonotype was seen more than once but under ten times. CDR3 region: CASSPEDSNQPQHF. DNA of the CDR3: TGTGCCAGCAGTCCCGAGGACAGCAATCAGCCCCAGCATTTT. The chain couples TRBV28 to TRBJ1-5; the D is unclear. The germline CDR1 and CDR2 sequences are MDHEN and SYDVKM. The CDR3 covers 14 residues. With 5 bases removed from V and 1 base from J, the gap between germline ends came to 9 bases.

The chain uses TRBV15 and TRBJ2-3; either TRBD1 or TRBD2 may supply D (6 bases each). Germline V gene lookup returns CDR1 LNHNV and CDR2 YYDKDF (reference sequence). The CDR3 extends over 15 amino acids. V was pared by 4 bases and J by 7 bases, with 18 bases between. The CDR3 region has the DNA TGTGCCACCAGCAAACGACAGGAGGGGACAAATACGCAGTATTTT. Translating gives CATSKRQEGTNTQYF.

This clonotype was detected a few times. The chain couples TRBV14 to TRBJ2-7, with D hard to call. Looked up from germline, CDR1 is SGHDN and CDR2 is FVKESK. V was shortened by 0 bases and J by 3 bases, with 6 bases between the two germline ends. The CDR3 runs to 13 residues. CDR3 bases: TGTGCCAGCAGCCAAGACCCCCTCTACGAGCAGTACTTC. This codes for CASSQDPLYEQYF.

This clonotype was detected only a few times. V gene TRBV10-3 combines with J gene TRBJ1-2, with 10 bases aligning to TRBD1. J gave up 7 bases and V 2 bases, and 13 bases lay outside the gene matches. The length of the CDR3 is 17 residues. Germline V gene sequence: CDR1 ENHRY, CDR2 SYGVKD. The CDR3 DNA reads as TGTGCCATCAGTGAGAAGGGACAGGGGTTATCCTATTCTGGCTACACCTTC. The encoded protein is CAISEKGQGLSYSGYTF.

This sequence joins TRBV19 and TRBJ1-2; 9 bases line up with TRBD1. This CDR3 is built from 14 residues. CDR1 and CDR2 (germline): LNHDA, SQIVND (reference sequence). The trim removed 5 bases at V and 3 bases at J, leaving 4 bases unmatched. The CDR3 coding sequence is TGTGCCAGTAGTTCACAGGGGGCTTACTATGGCTACACCTTC. Translated, it gives CASSSQGAYYGYTF.

The chain links TRBV12-3 or TRBV12-4 to TRBJ1-1; D is perhaps TRBD1 (5 bases). Trimming shortened V by 5 bases and J by 5 bases, and 24 bases separated the two germline ends. The CDR3 has 17 residues. DNA of the CDR3: TGTGCCAGCAGTCAACCCAGGGTCGGGTTGGGATTGACTGAAGCTTTCTTT. This codes for CASSQPRVGLGLTEAFF.

The table lists this clonotype with a few counts. The chain is built from TRBV11-1 and TRBJ2-1, with 11 bases matching TRBD2. The CDR3 extends over 19 amino acids. V lost 4 bases to trimming and J lost 3 bases; unmatched junction nucleotides: 14. Germline assignment: CDR1 SGHAT and CDR2 FQDESV (reference sequence). The CDR3: CASSSVLAGGNSLYNEQFF. The CDR3 DNA sequence: TGTGCCAGCAGCTCCGTGCTAGCGGGGGGCAATTCACTCTACAATGAGCAGTTCTTC.

This clonotype was detected only a few times. This chain uses TRBV27 with TRBJ1-6, with D perhaps matching TRBD1 (5 bases). Germline CDR1 and CDR2: MNHEY and SMNVEV (reference sequence). The CDR3 runs 14 residues. V shed 6 bases and J shed 5 bases, with 11 bases lying between them. In DNA, the CDR3 is TGTGCCAGCAGCCAGGGACGGAATAATTCACCCCTCCACTTT. Translation gives CASSQGRNNSPLHF.

The DNA for the CDR3 is TGTGCCAGCAGCTTAGGGGGGACAGGGGGCTCTGGAAACACCATATATTTT. It yields the protein CASSLGGTGGSGNTIYF. The J gene is TRBJ1-3, the V gene TRBV7-2; 11 positions match TRBD1. The CDR3 runs to 17 residues. V trimming: 1 base; J trimming: 0 bases; junction bases outside the gene matches: 2. Germline CDR1 reads SGHTA; CDR2 reads FQGNSA.

This clonotype was picked up a small number of times. This chain joins TRBV3-1 and TRBJ1-5; D unresolved. The CDR3 extends over 13 amino acids. CDR1 is LGHDT and CDR2 is YNNKEL in the germline V gene (reference sequence). Between the trimmed V and J ends, which lost 8 bases and 0 bases, there was a span of 8 bases. DNA of the CDR3: TGTGCCAGCGGTGGGGTTAGCAATCAGCCCCAGCATTTT. Protein: CASGGVSNQPQHF.

In nucleotides, the CDR3 is TGTGCCAGCAGCCTCTGGACTAGCGGGGGGGCCGAGAGTGAGCAGTTCTTC. This sequence encodes CASSLWTSGGAESEQFF. The rearrangement joins TRBV7-2 to TRBJ2-1; 15 nucleotides agree with TRBD2. CDR1 SGHTA and CDR2 FQGNSA come from the germline V gene. The trim removed 5 bases at V and 9 bases at J, leaving 11 bases unmatched. CDR3 size: 17 residues.

This clonotype was counted only a few times. This sequence joins TRBV29-1 and TRBJ1-2, with D maybe TRBD1 (5 bases). The CDR3 is 12 amino acids. The germline gives CDR1 SQVTM, CDR2 ANQGSEA. Trimming took off 0 bases at V and 4 bases at J, with 6 bases between the two ends. The CDR3 is CSVEDQGYGYTF. The CDR3 DNA is TGCAGCGTTGAAGATCAGGGCTATGGCTACACCTTC.

V usage is TRBV6-6 and J usage is TRBJ2-1; 8 bases are a match to TRBD1. Germline V CDR1 and CDR2: MNHNY, SVGAGI (reference sequence). Trimming at V came to 7 bases and at J to 2 bases, leaving 7 bases not matched to a gene. There are 15 residues in the CDR3. The CDR3 protein is CASIVGQGAYNEQFF. The CDR3 region has the DNA TGTGCCAGCATCGTTGGACAGGGCGCCTACAATGAGCAGTTCTTC.

This clonotype was observed a handful of times. The V gene is TRBV2, the J gene TRBJ2-1, with D unresolved. The CDR3 totals 15 residues. Trimming took off 3 bases at V and 1 base at J, with 10 bases between the two ends. Germline-derived CDR1 and CDR2 are SNHLY and FYNNEI. The CDR3 DNA is TGTGCCAGCAGTGATCTCACACTGTCCTACAATGAGCAGTTCTTC. It yields the protein CASSDLTLSYNEQFF.

This clonotype came up a few times. The chain is built from TRBV24-1 and TRBJ1-1; possible D gene TRBD1, 5 bases. Trimming took 4 bases from V and 6 from J, leaving 11 bases between them. Looked up from germline, CDR1 is KGHDR and CDR2 is SFDVKD. The CDR3 spans 13 residues. The CDR3 DNA is TGTGCCACCAGTGACGCGGGGGGATCTGAAGCTTTCTTT. Protein product: CATSDAGGSEAFF.

This clonotype was detected ten times or more. V and J are TRBV7-9 and TRBJ1-5; D ambiguous. Trimming stripped 5 bases from V and 4 bases from J, with 9 bases between. This CDR3 region has 13 residues. Germline V gene sequence: CDR1 SEHNR, CDR2 FQNEAQ (reference sequence). Written as DNA, the CDR3 is TGTGCCAGCAGCGAAGCCAATAATCAGCCCCAGCATTTT. Protein sequence: CASSEANNQPQHF.

This clonotype was counted between two and nine times. The J gene is TRBJ1-1, the V gene TRBV9; 9 positions match TRBD1. V shed 0 bases and J 0 bases; nucleotides not matched to a gene: 0. Germline V CDR1 and CDR2: SGDLS, YYNGEE. This CDR3 has 15 amino acids. The CDR3 sequence is CASSVGDRVNTEAFF. For the CDR3, the DNA is TGTGCCAGCAGCGTAGGGGACAGGGTGAACACTGAAGCTTTCTTT.

The chain uses TRBV5-6 and TRBJ1-1; D is perhaps TRBD1 (6 bases). The CDR3 contains 15 residues. The germline V gene has CDR1 SGHDT and CDR2 YYEEEE. V lost 1 base to trimming and J lost 0 bases, with 10 bases between them. The CDR3 DNA sequence: TGTGCCAGCAGCTTGTTGGGACACCTGAACACTGAAGCTTTCTTT. As protein: CASSLLGHLNTEAFF.